These 28 T cell receptor beta chains originate from one sample sequenced in a study of graft-versus-host responses after intestinal transplantation. The antigens for these receptors are not known. TCRdb's table, derived via immunoSEQ multiplex PCR, lists solely in-frame clones and lacks some. Here the sample spans 30,000 to 40,000 clones, nearly 95% being singletons. The sample consisted of unstimulated CD8+ T cells sorted from spleen or lymph node cells, taken before transplant. Every receptor here comes from a human donor who was the organ donor for an intestinal transplant.

The rearrangement uses TRBV29-1 and TRBJ2-7; 12 nucleotides align to TRBD1. CDR3 length: 15 amino acids. After removal of 2 bases from V and 2 bases from J, the junction contained 4 bases not matched to a gene. CDR1 is SQVTM and CDR2 is ANQGSEA in the germline V gene. In DNA, the CDR3 is TGCAGCGTTGAATCGGGGGACAGGGGGCCCTACGAGCAGTACTTC. It specifies CSVESGDRGPYEQYF.

The V and J genes are TRBV28 and TRBJ1-2; maybe TRBD1 (5 bases). The germline gives CDR1 MDHEN, CDR2 SYDVKM. The CDR3 runs to 15 residues. Trimming removed 6 bases at V and 0 bases at J, with 14 bases between. The CDR3 DNA reads TGTGCCAGCAGACCCAGGGCACCTGCTAACTATGGCTACACCTTC. Translated, it gives CASRPRAPANYGYTF.

CDR3 loop: CASSQYRGDYEQYF. The CDR3 DNA reads TGTGCCAGCAGCCAATACAGGGGAGACTACGAGCAGTACTTC. The V and J genes are TRBV4-2 and TRBJ2-7; TRBD1 matches at 7 bases. V was clipped by 2 bases and J by 3 bases; unmatched bases: 4. The CDR3 is made up of 14 amino acids. CDR1 LGHNA and CDR2 YNFKEQ come from the germline V gene.

CDR3 protein: CASSPDTGVEDTQYF. For the CDR3, the DNA is TGTGCCAGCTCACCGGATACAGGGGTGGAAGATACGCAGTATTTT. J is TRBJ2-3 and V is TRBV18, with TRBD1 matching over 7 bases. The CDR3 extends over 15 amino acids. Germline V CDR1 and CDR2: KGHSH, LQKENI. Trimming took 3 bases from V and 5 from J; bases not matched to a gene: 8.

This clone has just one count. This rearrangement joins TRBV27 to TRBJ1-5; no clear D gene. Germline V CDR1 and CDR2: MNHEY, SMNVEV (reference sequence). Trimming left V 6 bases short and J 7 bases short, with 13 bases between. The CDR3 covers 13 residues. As DNA, the CDR3 is TGTGCCAGCAGCCGCGTTGAACGGCAGCCCCAGCATTTT. Encoded protein: CASSRVERQPQHF.

The chain is built from TRBV27 and TRBJ2-7, with 10 bases aligning to TRBD2. J gave up 6 bases and V 3 bases, and 11 bases lay outside the gene matches. CDR3 length: 16 amino acids. Germline-derived CDR1 and CDR2 are MNHEY and SMNVEV (reference sequence). CDR3 DNA sequence: TGTGCCAGCAGTTTCCTAGGGGCTAGCGGGAGTTTCGAGCAGTACTTC. Residues: CASSFLGASGSFEQYF.

The gene calls are TRBV27 and TRBJ1-5; possibly TRBD1 for D (5 bases). CDR1 and CDR2 from the germline V gene are MNHEY and SMNVEV (reference sequence). CDR3 length: 13 residues. V lost 7 bases and J 4 bases, leaving 11 bases between the germline ends. CDR3 region: CASMVGLNQPQHF. In DNA form, the CDR3 reads TGTGCCAGCATGGTGGGGCTTAATCAGCCCCAGCATTTT.

The genes are TRBV14 and TRBJ1-1; 9 nucleotides match TRBD1. CDR1 is SGHDN, CDR2 FVKESK, per germline. V lost 3 bases and J lost 7; bases outside the gene matches: 6. The CDR3 sequence is 14 residues long. The chain's CDR3 is CASSHRDRAFEAFF. The CDR3, as DNA: TGTGCCAGCAGCCATAGGGACAGGGCCTTTGAAGCTTTCTTT.

This sequence joins TRBV27 and TRBJ1-5, with TRBD1 matching over 10 bases. The CDR3 spans 16 residues. The V gene end was trimmed by 2 bases and the J gene end by 3 bases; junction bases not matched to a gene: 4. Germline CDR1 and CDR2: MNHEY and SMNVEV (reference sequence). The CDR3 bases are TGTGCCAGCAGTTTAGCGGGACAGGGGCCCAATCAGCCCCAGCATTTT. It yields the protein CASSLAGQGPNQPQHF.

V and J are TRBV29-1 and TRBJ2-7, with D maybe TRBD1 (5 bases). CDR1 is SQVTM, CDR2 ANQGSEA, per germline. The CDR3 is 14 amino acids. The germline V and J ends were trimmed by 5 bases and 2 bases, with 16 bases remaining between them. The CDR3 bases are TGCAGCGTTACAATCTCGGACACACCCTACGAGCAGTACTTC. It codes for CSVTISDTPYEQYF.

The chain combines TRBV6-1 with TRBJ2-4; possibly TRBD2 for D (6 bases). The CDR3 is made up of 16 amino acids. The V end lost 3 bases, the J end lost 0 bases, and 12 bases lay between the germline ends. Germline CDR1 MNHNS, CDR2 SASEGT. The CDR3 loop is CASSETWGVAKNIQYF. CDR3 DNA sequence: TGTGCCAGCAGTGAGACATGGGGGGTAGCCAAAAACATTCAGTACTTC.

The rearrangement uses TRBV4-3 and TRBJ2-3, with TRBD2 as a possible D gene (6 bases). The CDR3 loop spans 15 amino acids. Germline V lookup: CDR1 LGHNA, CDR2 YSLEER. The V end was cut by 5 bases, the J end by 4 bases, with 16 bases between. The CDR3 loop is CASSVLGTLADTQYF. Here the CDR3 DNA reads TGCGCCAGCAGCGTCCTGGGGACTCTCGCAGATACGCAGTATTTT.

The chain recombines TRBV11-3 with TRBJ2-1; a weak D match, TRBD1 (6 bases). The CDR3 runs 17 residues. Germline-derived CDR1 and CDR2 are SGHNT and YENEEA. V was trimmed by 4 bases and J by 2 bases, leaving 18 bases between them. The CDR3 nucleotides are TGTGCCAGCAGCTCCCACCAGGACGACAGGCCCTACAATGAGCAGTTCTTC. Its protein product is CASSSHQDDRPYNEQFF.

This clone was recorded a few times. A junction boundary mismatches the germline segment, possibly from a read error. Other DNA variants within this sample encode the same CDR3. The gene calls are TRBV7-9 and TRBJ2-7; 7 bases map to TRBD1. Germline CDR1 SEHNR, CDR2 FQNEAQ (reference sequence). The CDR3 is 13 amino acids. CDR3 coding DNA: TGCGCCAGCAGCCAAAGGACAGGACGCGAGCAGTACTTC. The encoded protein is CASSQRTGREQYF.

The rearrangement joins TRBV7-2 to TRBJ2-3; TRBD2 matches at 8 bases. The CDR3 consists of 16 residues. Germline CDR1 reads SGHTA; CDR2 reads FQGNSA. J lost 4 bases, V lost 2 bases, and 8 bases had no gene match. The CDR3 region has the DNA TGTGCCAGCAGCTTATTACCGGGAGGGCCGGCAGATACGCAGTATTTT. It translates to CASSLLPGGPADTQYF. Full variable domain (rest looked up from reference TRBV7-2 and TRBJ2-3): GAGVSQSPSNKVTEKGKDVELRCDPISGHTALYWYRQSLGQGLEFLIYFQGNSAPDKSGLPSDRFSAERTGGSVSTLTIQRTQQEDSAVYLCASSLLPGGPADTQYFGPGTRLTVL.

This chain uses TRBV4-2 with TRBJ2-5, with 7 bases fitting TRBD2. TRBJ2-7 matches the DNA end more closely, so the J call is doubtful. Germline assignment: CDR1 LGHNA and CDR2 YNFKEQ. The length of the CDR3 is 15 residues. The CDR3 protein is CASSHASGPSYEQYF. The CDR3 DNA sequence: TGTGCCAGCAGCCACGCTAGCGGACCCTCCTACGAGCAGTACTTC.

The CDR3: CASSLEDTEAFF. In DNA, the CDR3 is TGTGCCAGCAGCTTAGAGGACACTGAAGCTTTCTTT. The chain couples TRBV7-9 to TRBJ1-1; D is ambiguous. V gave up 1 base and J gave up 3 bases, with 3 bases separating them. The CDR3 has 12 residues. Per germline, CDR1 SEHNR and CDR2 FQNEAQ (reference sequence).

The chain links TRBV27 to TRBJ2-3; 8 bases align to TRBD2. V shed 4 bases, J shed 4 bases, and the junction held 7 bases outside the gene matches. The germline V gene encodes CDR1 MNHEY and CDR2 SMNVEV (reference sequence). The CDR3 runs to 15 residues. The CDR3 nucleotides are TGTGCCAGCAGTTCCGGGACTAGGGGGTCAGATACGCAGTATTTT. Translating gives CASSSGTRGSDTQYF.

This rearrangement joins TRBV7-9 to TRBJ2-2; D not resolved. Deletions cut 1 base from V and 1 base from J, with 13 bases between. Germline V gene lookup returns CDR1 SEHNR and CDR2 FQNEAQ (reference sequence). The CDR3 covers 17 residues. The CDR3 loop is CASSLVGQPKNTGELFF. The CDR3 DNA reads TGTGCCAGCAGCTTAGTCGGTCAGCCCAAGAACACCGGGGAGCTGTTTTTT.

This chain links TRBV19 with TRBJ1-1, with unresolved D. V was cut by 3 bases and J by 4 bases, with 9 bases left in between. Looked up from germline, CDR1 is LNHDA and CDR2 is SQIVND (reference sequence). The CDR3 covers 13 residues. CDR3 sequence (DNA): TGTGCCAGTAGTATTGTGGCGGTCACTGAAGCTTTCTTT. Protein product: CASSIVAVTEAFF.

V is TRBV4-2 and J is TRBJ2-7; TRBD2 agrees at 9 bases. The CDR3 spans 17 residues. Germline V CDR1 and CDR2: LGHNA, YNFKEQ. The junction had 11 bases not matched to a gene; V was cut back by 0 bases and J by 5 bases. The CDR3 here is CASSQEIAAGGLHEQYF. The DNA of the CDR3 is TGTGCCAGCAGCCAAGAGATCGCGGCGGGAGGGCTCCACGAGCAGTACTTC.

V usage is TRBV28 and J usage is TRBJ2-1; no definite D call. CDR1 and CDR2 from the germline V gene are MDHEN and SYDVKM. Trimming took 2 bases from V and 2 from J, leaving 10 bases between them. This CDR3 has 15 residues. The CDR3 loop reads CASSLGEVAYNEQFF. DNA for the CDR3: TGTGCCAGCAGTTTAGGGGAAGTCGCCTACAATGAGCAGTTCTTC.

This sequence joins TRBV5-6 and TRBJ2-1, with a tentative D call TRBD2 (5 bases). This CDR3 is built from 17 residues. Between the trimmed V and J ends, which lost 0 bases and 4 bases, there was a span of 17 bases. Germline loops: CDR1 SGHDT, CDR2 YYEEEE. The CDR3 loop is CASSLERRLADYNEQFF. CDR3 coding DNA: TGTGCCAGCAGCTTGGAGCGGCGCCTAGCAGATTACAATGAGCAGTTCTTC.

This clone appeared once. This chain uses TRBV20-1 with TRBJ2-7; D unresolved. V was shortened by 4 bases and J by 4 bases, with 5 bases between the two germline ends. This CDR3 contains 10 residues. CDR1 and CDR2 from the germline V gene are DFQATT and SNEGSKA (reference sequence). This CDR3 reads CSANGYEQYF. The DNA for the CDR3 is TGCAGTGCTAACGGGTACGAGCAGTACTTC.

The chain employs TRBV27 and TRBJ2-1, with a weak D call TRBD1 (5 bases). V lost 1 base and J lost 7, with 17 bases in between. This CDR3 spans 16 amino acids. From germline, CDR1 is MNHEY and CDR2 SMNVEV (reference sequence). CDR3 sequence reads: CASSLLGQVAFNEQFF. For the CDR3, the DNA is TGTGCCAGCAGTTTATTGGGGCAGGTAGCCTTTAATGAGCAGTTCTTC.

The rearrangement uses TRBV4-2 and TRBJ2-1, with 9 positions matching TRBD2. Trimming took 4 bases from V and 8 from J; bases not matched to a gene: 12. CDR1 LGHNA and CDR2 YNFKEQ come from the germline V gene. The CDR3 runs 16 residues. CDR3 amino acids: CASSRLAGGRLDEQFF. CDR3 DNA sequence: TGTGCCAGCAGCCGGCTTGCGGGGGGGAGACTCGATGAGCAGTTCTTC.

This sequence joins TRBV28 and TRBJ2-2; the D is unclear. Trimming left V 0 bases short and J 1 base short, with 6 bases between. This CDR3 has 15 residues. CDR1 and CDR2 from the germline V gene are MDHEN and SYDVKM. CDR3 nucleotides: TGTGCCAGCAGTTTATGGCATGAGAACACCGGGGAGCTGTTTTTT. This gives the protein CASSLWHENTGELFF.

The genes are TRBV14 and TRBJ2-3; unclear D gene. V lost 0 bases and J lost 0, with 13 bases in between. This CDR3 region has 17 residues. Germline loops: CDR1 SGHDN, CDR2 FVKESK. The CDR3 sequence: CASSQDSRLFSTDTQYF. The CDR3 DNA follows: TGTGCCAGCAGCCAAGATAGCCGGCTTTTTAGCACAGATACGCAGTATTTT.